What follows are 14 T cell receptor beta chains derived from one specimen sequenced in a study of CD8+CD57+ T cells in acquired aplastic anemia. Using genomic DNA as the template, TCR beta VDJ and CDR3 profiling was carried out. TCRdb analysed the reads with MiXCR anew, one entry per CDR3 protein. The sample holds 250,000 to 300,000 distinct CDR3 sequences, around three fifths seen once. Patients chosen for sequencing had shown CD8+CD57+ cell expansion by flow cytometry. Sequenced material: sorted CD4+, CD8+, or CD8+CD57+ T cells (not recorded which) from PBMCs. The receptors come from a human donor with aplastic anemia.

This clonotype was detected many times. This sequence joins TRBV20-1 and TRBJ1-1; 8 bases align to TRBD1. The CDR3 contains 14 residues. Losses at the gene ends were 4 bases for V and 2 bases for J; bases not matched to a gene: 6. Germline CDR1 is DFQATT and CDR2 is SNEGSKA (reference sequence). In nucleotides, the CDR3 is TGCAGTGCTACCGCAGGGGGCTTTAACACTGAAGCTTTCTTT. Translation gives CSATAGGFNTEAFF.

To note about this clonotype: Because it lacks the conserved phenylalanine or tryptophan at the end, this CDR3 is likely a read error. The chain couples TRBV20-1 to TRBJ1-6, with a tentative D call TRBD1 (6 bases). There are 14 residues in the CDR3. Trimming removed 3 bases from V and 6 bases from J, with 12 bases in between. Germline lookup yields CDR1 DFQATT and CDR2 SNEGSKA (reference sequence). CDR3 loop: CSARNRVGNSPLHL. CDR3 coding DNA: TGCAGTGCTAGGAACAGGGTGGGTAATTCACCCCTCCACCTT.

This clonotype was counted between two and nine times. The CDR3 coding sequence is TGCAGCGTATCTCTGGAGGGCTCCTACAATGAGCAGTTCTTC. Its translation is CSVSLEGSYNEQFF. V usage is TRBV29-1 and J usage is TRBJ2-1, with a tentative D call TRBD2 (6 bases). The CDR3 runs 14 residues. Trimming took 6 bases from V and 0 from J, leaving 12 bases between them. Germline CDR1 reads SQVTM; CDR2 reads ANQGSEA.

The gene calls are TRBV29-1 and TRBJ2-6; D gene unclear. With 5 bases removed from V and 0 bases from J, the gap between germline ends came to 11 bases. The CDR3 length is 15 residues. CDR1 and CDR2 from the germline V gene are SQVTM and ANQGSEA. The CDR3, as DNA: TGCAGCGTTCCCGGGCTGTGCTCTGGGGCCAACGTCCTGACTTTC. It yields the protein CSVPGLCSGANVLTF.

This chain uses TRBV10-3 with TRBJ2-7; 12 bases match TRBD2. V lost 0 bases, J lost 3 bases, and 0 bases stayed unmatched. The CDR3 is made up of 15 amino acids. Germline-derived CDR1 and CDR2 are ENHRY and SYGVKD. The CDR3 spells CAISESTSGSYEQYF. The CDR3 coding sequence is TGTGCCATCAGTGAGTCGACTAGCGGGAGCTACGAGCAGTACTTC.

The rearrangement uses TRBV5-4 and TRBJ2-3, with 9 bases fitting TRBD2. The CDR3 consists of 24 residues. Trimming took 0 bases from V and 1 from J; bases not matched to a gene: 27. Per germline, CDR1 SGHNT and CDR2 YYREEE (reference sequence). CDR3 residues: CASSLAGGRANVGYLTDRTDTQYF. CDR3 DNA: TGTGCCAGCAGCTTGGCCGGCGGGAGGGCCAATGTGGGGTATCTTACAGACCGCACAGATACGCAGTATTTT.

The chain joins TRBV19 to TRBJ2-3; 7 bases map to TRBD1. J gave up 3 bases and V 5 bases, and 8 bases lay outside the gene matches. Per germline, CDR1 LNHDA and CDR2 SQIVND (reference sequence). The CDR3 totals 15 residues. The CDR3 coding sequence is TGTGCCAGTAGTTACCCCTCGACAGGGACAGATACGCAGTATTTT. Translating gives CASSYPSTGTDTQYF.

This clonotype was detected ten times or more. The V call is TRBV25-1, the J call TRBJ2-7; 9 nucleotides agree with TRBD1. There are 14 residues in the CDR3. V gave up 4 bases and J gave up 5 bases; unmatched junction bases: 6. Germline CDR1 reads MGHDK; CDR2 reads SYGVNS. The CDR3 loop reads CASSARTGVDEQYF. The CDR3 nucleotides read TGTGCCAGCAGTGCCCGGACAGGGGTGGACGAGCAGTACTTC.

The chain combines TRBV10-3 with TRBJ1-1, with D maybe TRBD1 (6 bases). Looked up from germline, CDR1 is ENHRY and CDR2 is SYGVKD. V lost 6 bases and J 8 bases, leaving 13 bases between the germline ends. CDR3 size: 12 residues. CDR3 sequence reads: CAIRKAGQEAFF. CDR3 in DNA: TGTGCCATCAGGAAAGCCGGACAGGAAGCTTTCTTT.

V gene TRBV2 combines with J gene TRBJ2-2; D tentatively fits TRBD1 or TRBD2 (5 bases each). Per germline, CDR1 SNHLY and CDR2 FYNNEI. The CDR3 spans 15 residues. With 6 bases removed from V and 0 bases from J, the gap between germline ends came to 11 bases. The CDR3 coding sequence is TGTGCCAGCAGGGGGACGTCCGCGAACACCGGGGAGCTGTTTTTT. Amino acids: CASRGTSANTGELFF.

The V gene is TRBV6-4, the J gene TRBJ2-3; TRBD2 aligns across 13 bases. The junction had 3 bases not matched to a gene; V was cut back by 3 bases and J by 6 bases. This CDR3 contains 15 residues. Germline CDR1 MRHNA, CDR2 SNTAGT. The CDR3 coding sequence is TGTGCCAGCAGTGAGGGACTAGCGGGATCTGATACGCAGTATTTT. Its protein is CASSEGLAGSDTQYF.

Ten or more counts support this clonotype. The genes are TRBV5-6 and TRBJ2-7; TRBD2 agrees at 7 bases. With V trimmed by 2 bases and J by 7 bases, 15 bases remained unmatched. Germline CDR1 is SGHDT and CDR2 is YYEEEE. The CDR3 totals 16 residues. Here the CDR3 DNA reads TGTGCCAGCAGCTTAGGGTTGGCGGGGAGGGAAGGGGAGCAGTACTTC. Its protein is CASSLGLAGREGEQYF.

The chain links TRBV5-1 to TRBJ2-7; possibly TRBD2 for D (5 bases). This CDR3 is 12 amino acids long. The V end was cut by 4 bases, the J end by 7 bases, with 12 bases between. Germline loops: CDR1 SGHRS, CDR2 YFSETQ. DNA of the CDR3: TGCGCCAGCAGCCATGTTGAGGGAGAGCAGTACTTC. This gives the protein CASSHVEGEQYF.

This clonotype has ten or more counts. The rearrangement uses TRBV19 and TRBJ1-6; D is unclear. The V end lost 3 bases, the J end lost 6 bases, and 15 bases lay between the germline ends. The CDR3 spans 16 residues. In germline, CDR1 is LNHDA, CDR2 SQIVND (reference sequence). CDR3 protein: CASSILSWGGNSPLHF. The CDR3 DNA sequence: TGTGCCAGTAGTATCCTTTCCTGGGGTGGTAATTCACCCCTCCACTTT.